What follows are 24 T cell receptor beta chains derived from one specimen sequenced in a study of cytomegalovirus exposure and HLA in healthy donors. The PCR ran on 60 Vbeta and 13 Jbeta primers. The table came from immunoSEQ multiplex PCR; TCRdb's copy has only in-frame clones and leaves some out. The sample carries under 200,000 clones, around nine tenths recorded once. Sequencing used PBMCs. Receptors originate from a woman aged 25 to 39 in good health and CMV-seronegative.

The V call is TRBV28, the J call TRBJ1-5; TRBD1 matches at 7 bases. The CDR3 spans 16 residues. V lost 8 bases, J lost 5 bases, and 15 bases stayed unmatched. Germline V gives CDR1 MDHEN, CDR2 SYDVKM. DNA of the CDR3: TGTGCCAGCGGATTGACAGGGTGGGTAGCTCATCAGCCCCAGCATTTT. Translation: CASGLTGWVAHQPQHF.

V usage is TRBV28 and J usage is TRBJ1-5; no clear D gene. The V gene's germline CDR1 is MDHEN and CDR2 SYDVKM. This CDR3 comprises 17 residues. The V end lost 5 bases, the J end lost 1 base, and 18 bases lay between the germline ends. CDR3 DNA: TGTGCCAGCAGTCTCTACTCGGAGGGTAGGAGCAATCAGCCCCAGCATTTT. Protein sequence: CASSLYSEGRSNQPQHF.

J is TRBJ2-2 and V is TRBV10-1; perhaps TRBD1 as D (6 bases). Trimming pared 4 bases from V and 0 bases from J, leaving 6 bases between. In germline, CDR1 is WNHNN, CDR2 SYGVQD (reference sequence). This CDR3 contains 14 residues. The CDR3 DNA reads as TGCGCCAGCAGTGGGACAGCGAACACCGGGGAGCTGTTTTTT. Encoded protein: CASSGTANTGELFF.

The chain combines TRBV5-1 with TRBJ1-4; D possibly corresponds to TRBD1 (5 bases). The V and J ends lost 4 bases and 5 bases respectively, with 12 bases between them. Germline CDR1 SGHRS, CDR2 YFSETQ. The CDR3 runs 14 residues. CDR3 nucleotides: TGCGCCAGCAGCCAGGGATCTAGAAATGAAAAACTGTTTTTT. Amino acids: CASSQGSRNEKLFF.

This chain links TRBV5-1 with TRBJ2-7; 7 bases map to TRBD1. With V trimmed by 2 bases and J by 2 bases, 4 bases remained unmatched. There are 14 residues in the CDR3. Per germline, CDR1 SGHRS and CDR2 YFSETQ. The CDR3: CASSLPGQPYEQYF. CDR3 DNA sequence: TGCGCCAGCAGCTTACCGGGACAGCCCTACGAGCAGTACTTC. Variable domain in full (rest from reference TRBV5-1 and TRBJ2-7): KAGVTQTPRYLIKTRGQQVTLSCSPISGHRSVSWYQQTPGQGLQFLFEYFSETQRNKGNFPGRFSGRQFSNSRSEMNVSTLELGDSALYLCASSLPGQPYEQYFGPGTRLTVT.

Here the CDR3 reads CASSHIPDRDYEQYF. The CDR3 nucleotides read TGTGCCAGCTCACACATCCCGGACAGGGACTACGAGCAGTACTTC. This chain joins TRBV18 and TRBJ2-7; 8 bases line up with TRBD1. CDR3 length equals 15 residues. Germline CDR1 reads KGHSH; CDR2 reads LQKENI. The V gene end was trimmed by 4 bases and the J gene end by 3 bases; junction bases not matched to a gene: 8.

The chain uses TRBV28 and TRBJ1-2, with D unresolved. The CDR3 runs 13 residues. The V gene lost 6 bases and the J gene lost 4 bases, with 12 bases spanning the gap. The germline V gene encodes CDR1 MDHEN and CDR2 SYDVKM. DNA for the CDR3: TGTGCCAGCAGGACACAGAGCGGCTATGGCTACACCTTC. Protein product: CASRTQSGYGYTF.

This clone has only one observation. The gene calls are TRBV19 and TRBJ2-1, with 12 positions matching TRBD1. The CDR3 extends over 17 amino acids. The V segment lost 10 bases and the J segment 3 bases; nucleotides outside the gene matches: 13. Germline values: CDR1 LNHDA, CDR2 SQIVND (reference sequence). The CDR3 DNA is TGTGCCACCCAAGGGGGGACAGGGGGCCTTGACTACAATGAGCAGTTCTTC. This codes for CATQGGTGGLDYNEQFF. The full variable domain, with the rest looked up from reference TRBV19 and TRBJ2-1, is DGGITQSPKYLFRKEGQNVTLSCEQNLNHDAMYWYRQDPGQGLRLIYYSQIVNDFQKGDIAEGYSVSREKKESFPLTVTSAQKNPTAFYLCATQGGTGGLDYNEQFFGPGTRLTVL.

V usage is TRBV5-6 and J usage is TRBJ2-2; D might be TRBD2 (5 bases). Trimming removed 1 base from V and 2 bases from J, with 12 bases in between. The germline gives CDR1 SGHDT, CDR2 YYEEEE. The CDR3 loop spans 16 amino acids. The CDR3 sequence: CASSLFPADNTGELFF. In DNA, the CDR3 is TGTGCCAGCAGCTTGTTTCCAGCGGACAACACCGGGGAGCTGTTTTTT.

This clone was observed once. This sequence joins TRBV6-6 and TRBJ1-5; the D gene is possibly TRBD1 (5 bases). Trimming cost V 2 bases and J 4 bases, with 12 bases left between them. Germline loops: CDR1 MNHNY, CDR2 SVGAGI (reference sequence). The CDR3 has 15 amino acids. CDR3 loop: CASSYGGEQNQPQHF. Written as DNA, the CDR3 is TGTGCCAGCAGTTACGGAGGGGAGCAAAATCAGCCCCAGCATTTT.

The V gene is TRBV7-9, the J gene TRBJ2-7; the match to TRBD2 covers 8 bases. In germline, CDR1 is SEHNR, CDR2 FQNEAQ (reference sequence). This CDR3 spans 16 amino acids. J lost 1 base, V lost 5 bases, and 10 bases had no gene match. The chain's CDR3 is CASSAPTSGGSYEQYF. For the CDR3, the DNA is TGTGCCAGCAGCGCCCCCACCAGCGGGGGATCCTACGAGCAGTACTTC.

The CDR3 region has the DNA TGTGCCAGCAGCCGGGACTGGGGCAATGAGCAGTTCTTC. This codes for CASSRDWGNEQFF. This rearrangement joins TRBV7-9 to TRBJ2-1; possibly TRBD2 for D (6 bases). Germline-derived CDR1 and CDR2 are SEHNR and FQNEAQ (reference sequence). V was pared by 5 bases and J by 6 bases, with 11 bases between. The CDR3 runs to 13 residues. The complete variable domain, with remaining parts taken from reference TRBV7-9 and TRBJ2-1, reads DTGVSQNPRHKITKRGQNVTFRCDPISEHNRLYWYRQTLGQGPEFLTYFQNEAQLEKSRLLSDRFSAERPKGSFSTLEIQRTEQGDSAMYLCASSRDWGNEQFFGPGTRLTVL.

The table lists this clone with a count of one. The rearrangement links TRBV7-9 to TRBJ1-2; 11 nucleotides agree with TRBD1. The trim removed 0 bases at V and 4 bases at J, leaving 7 bases unmatched. Germline V gene sequence: CDR1 SEHNR, CDR2 FQNEAQ (reference sequence). This CDR3 region has 17 residues. CDR3 DNA sequence: TGTGCCAGCAGCTTAGCGCAGGGGACAGGGGGATCCTATGGCTACACCTTC. Its translation: CASSLAQGTGGSYGYTF.

The chain employs TRBV4-2 and TRBJ2-6, with D possibly matching TRBD2 (5 bases). The germline V and J ends were trimmed by 0 bases and 0 bases, with 6 bases remaining between them. The germline V gene encodes CDR1 LGHNA and CDR2 YNFKEQ. The CDR3 runs 16 residues. In nucleotides, the CDR3 is TGTGCCAGCAGCCAAGAGGAGGACTCTGGGGCCAACGTCCTGACTTTC. Amino acid sequence: CASSQEEDSGANVLTF.

This clone was recorded a few times. The chain has TRBV5-1 and TRBJ1-5; TRBD1 is a possible D gene (5 bases). Germline V gene data show CDR1 as SGHRS and CDR2 as YFSETQ. With 0 bases removed from V and 5 bases from J, the gap between germline ends came to 12 bases. This CDR3 has 15 amino acids. The CDR3: CASSLGGTEYQPQHF. The CDR3 DNA follows: TGCGCCAGCAGCTTGGGCGGGACGGAGTATCAGCCCCAGCATTTT.

This clone was picked up a small number of times. V is TRBV19 and J is TRBJ2-5, with TRBD2 matching 8 bases. Germline CDR1 and CDR2: LNHDA and SQIVND (reference sequence). J gave up 1 base and V 8 bases, and 9 bases lay outside the gene matches. This CDR3 contains 15 residues. CDR3 protein: CASSLTSVSQETQYF. CDR3 nucleotides: TGTGCCAGTTCCCTGACTAGCGTTTCCCAAGAGACCCAGTACTTC.

The J gene is TRBJ1-1, the V gene TRBV28, with 9 positions matching TRBD1. V trimming: 6 bases; J trimming: 2 bases; junction bases outside the gene matches: 7. This CDR3 contains 15 residues. The V gene's germline CDR1 is MDHEN and CDR2 SYDVKM. Here the CDR3 reads CASRPRDRANTEAFF. Here the CDR3 DNA reads TGTGCCAGCAGGCCCCGGGACAGGGCTAACACTGAAGCTTTCTTT.

This clone appeared once. This sequence joins TRBV28 and TRBJ1-1, with 8 bases that match TRBD1. The CDR3 length is 15 residues. Trimming at V came to 4 bases and at J to 4 bases, leaving 8 bases not matched to a gene. The germline V gene has CDR1 MDHEN and CDR2 SYDVKM. The CDR3 sequence: CASSSTGGSFTEAFF. CDR3 sequence (DNA): TGTGCCAGCAGTTCTACAGGGGGAAGTTTCACTGAAGCTTTCTTT.

The chain carries TRBV21-1 and TRBJ2-3; TRBD2, the table's D call, was not compared with the DNA. TRBV21-1 is noted as a pseudogene. The CDR3 runs 16 residues. CDR3 DNA: TGTGCCAGCAGCGCATTTGACGGGGGGGCCCGGGATACGCAGTATTTT. This gives the protein CASSAFDGGARDTQYF.

The chain couples TRBV25-1 to TRBJ1-6; 9 bases line up with TRBD1. The CDR3 has 15 amino acids. Germline CDR1 reads MGHDK; CDR2 reads SYGVNS. With 3 bases clipped from V and 10 bases from J, the junction kept 7 bases outside the gene matches. The CDR3 sequence is CASSDRGTGTSPLHF. In DNA, the CDR3 is TGTGCCAGCAGTGACCGCGGGACAGGGACCTCACCCCTCCACTTT.

This clone was recorded only once. J is TRBJ2-1 and V is TRBV4-3, with 15 positions matching TRBD2. The CDR3 runs to 20 residues. After removal of 4 bases from V and 10 bases from J, the junction contained 20 bases not matched to a gene. Per germline, CDR1 LGHNA and CDR2 YSLEER. CDR3 region: CASSRGRTSGGATRAREQFF. For the CDR3, the DNA is TGCGCCAGCAGCCGGGGAAGGACTAGCGGGGGGGCCACTCGGGCCCGAGAGCAGTTCTTC.

The V gene is TRBV5-4, the J gene TRBJ2-7; no clear D gene. CDR3 length: 14 amino acids. The V and J ends lost 0 bases and 0 bases respectively, with 7 bases between them. Looked up from germline, CDR1 is SGHNT and CDR2 is YYREEE (reference sequence). The CDR3 loop is CASSLEQSSYEQYF. The CDR3 nucleotides are TGTGCCAGCAGCTTGGAACAGAGCTCCTACGAGCAGTACTTC.

J is TRBJ2-2 and V is TRBV5-5, with D tentatively TRBD2 (6 bases). Deletions cut 0 bases from V and 4 bases from J, with 13 bases between. Germline CDR1 reads SGHKS; CDR2 reads YYEKEE (reference sequence). The CDR3 is made up of 16 amino acids. The CDR3: CASSLVPGVSTGELFF. In DNA form, the CDR3 reads TGTGCCAGCAGCTTGGTTCCGGGAGTAAGCACCGGGGAGCTGTTTTTT. Looking up the rest from reference TRBV5-5 and TRBJ2-2 gives the full variable domain: DAGVTQSPTHLIKTRGQQVTLRCSPISGHKSVSWYQQVLGQGPQFIFQYYEKEERGRGNFPDRFSARQFPNYSSELNVNALLLGDSALYLCASSLVPGVSTGELFFGEGSRLTVL.

The J gene is TRBJ2-3, the V gene TRBV19; TRBD2 might be the D (6 bases). Per germline, CDR1 LNHDA and CDR2 SQIVND (reference sequence). The CDR3 loop spans 15 amino acids. Between the trimmed V and J ends, which lost 5 bases and 2 bases, there was a span of 14 bases. CDR3 coding DNA: TGTGCCAGTAGTCGAGGACTAACACTCACAGATACGCAGTATTTT. Amino acid sequence: CASSRGLTLTDTQYF.